This is a list of T cell receptor beta chains from one sample in a study of blood T cell repertoires in COVID-19. Assay: immunoSEQ multiplex PCR; the TCRdb copy retains only in-frame clones and omits some. This table holds 90,000 to 110,000 clones, roughly 79% found once. Material: peripheral blood. Receptors were obtained from a man aged 80 or over with acute or convalescent COVID-19. The CDR3 runs from the conserved cysteine through the conserved F or W.

v_call	j_call	cdr3_aa
TRBV5-4	TRBJ1-1	CASSHPSQGDRTEAFF
TRBV6-5	TRBJ2-2	CASSYLRQGTGELFF
TRBV5-1	TRBJ2-6	CASRTGQASSGANVLTF
TRBV24-1	TRBJ2-2	CATSDPNTGFRSSDTGELFF
TRBV4-1	TRBJ1-2	CASRLTGVAGGYTF
TRBV19	TRBJ1-5	CASSQRRDSFQPQHF
TRBV2	TRBJ1-5	CASSSRDRGFRQPQHF
TRBV28	TRBJ1-2	CASSPGQGLDGYTF
TRBV19	TRBJ2-6	CASGSRDRGPYSGANVLTF
TRBV24-1	TRBJ1-5	CATSDHHQGNNQPQHF
TRBV11-1	TRBJ2-4	CASSPRQGANIQYF
TRBV6-5	TRBJ1-2	CASSYISTVRGYTF
TRBV5-1	TRBJ1-1	CASSLGVQESGAFF
TRBV9	TRBJ2-7	CASSAGQGTYEQYF
TRBV2	TRBJ1-1	CASSDGTWNTEAFF